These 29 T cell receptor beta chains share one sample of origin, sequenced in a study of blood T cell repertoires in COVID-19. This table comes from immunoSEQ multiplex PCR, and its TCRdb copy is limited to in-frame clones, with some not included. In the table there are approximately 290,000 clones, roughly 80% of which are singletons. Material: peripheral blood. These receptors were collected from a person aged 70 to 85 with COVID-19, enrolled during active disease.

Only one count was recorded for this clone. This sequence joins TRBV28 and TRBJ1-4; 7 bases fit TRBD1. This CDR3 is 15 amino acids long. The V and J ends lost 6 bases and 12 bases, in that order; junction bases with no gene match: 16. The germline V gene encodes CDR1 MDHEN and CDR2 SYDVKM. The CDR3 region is CASSRTLQGTVELFF. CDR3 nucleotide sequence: TGTGCCAGCAGCCGCACTTTACAGGGGACGGTGGAACTGTTTTTT.

Here the CDR3 reads CASSYGTAYGYTF. CDR3 sequence (DNA): TGTGCCAGCAGCTACGGGACAGCATATGGCTACACCTTC. This chain links TRBV3-1 (or the pseudogene TRBV3-2) with TRBJ1-2, with TRBD1 matching 7 bases. V was pared by 5 bases and J by 5 bases, with 5 bases of the junction left unmatched. The CDR3 has 13 amino acids. CDR1 is LGHDT and CDR2 is YNNKEL in the germline V gene (reference sequence).

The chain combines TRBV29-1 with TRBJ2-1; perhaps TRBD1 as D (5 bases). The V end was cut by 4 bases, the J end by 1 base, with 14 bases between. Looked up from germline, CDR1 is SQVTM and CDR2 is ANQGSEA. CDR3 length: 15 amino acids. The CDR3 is CSVAGAPSSYNEQFF. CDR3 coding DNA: TGCAGCGTTGCTGGGGCCCCCTCTTCCTACAATGAGCAGTTCTTC.

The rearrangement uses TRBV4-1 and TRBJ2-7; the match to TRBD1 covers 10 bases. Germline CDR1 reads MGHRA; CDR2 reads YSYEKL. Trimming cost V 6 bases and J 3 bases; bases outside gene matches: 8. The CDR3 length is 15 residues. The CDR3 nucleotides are TGCGCCAGCAGTCTACGACAGGGGGCTAACTACGAGCAGTACTTC. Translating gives CASSLRQGANYEQYF.

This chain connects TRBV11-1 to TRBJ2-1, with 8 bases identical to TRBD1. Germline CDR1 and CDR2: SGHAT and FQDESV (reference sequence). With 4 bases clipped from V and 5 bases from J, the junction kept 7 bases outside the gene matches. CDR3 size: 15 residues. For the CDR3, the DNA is TGTGCCAGCAGCTACACCGGGACAGGTAACAATGAGCAGTTCTTC. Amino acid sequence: CASSYTGTGNNEQFF. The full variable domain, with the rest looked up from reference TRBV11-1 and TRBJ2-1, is EAEVAQSPRYKITEKSQAVAFWCDPISGHATLYWYRQILGQGPELLVQFQDESVVDDSQLPKDRFSAERLKGVDSTLKIQPAELGDSAMYLCASSYTGTGNNEQFFGPGTRLTVL.

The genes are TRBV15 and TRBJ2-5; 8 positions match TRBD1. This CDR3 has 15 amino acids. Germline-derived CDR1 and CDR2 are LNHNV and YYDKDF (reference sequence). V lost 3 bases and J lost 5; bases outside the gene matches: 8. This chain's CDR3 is CATSRHRGSEETQYF. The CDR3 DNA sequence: TGTGCCACCAGCAGGCACAGGGGGTCTGAGGAGACCCAGTACTTC.

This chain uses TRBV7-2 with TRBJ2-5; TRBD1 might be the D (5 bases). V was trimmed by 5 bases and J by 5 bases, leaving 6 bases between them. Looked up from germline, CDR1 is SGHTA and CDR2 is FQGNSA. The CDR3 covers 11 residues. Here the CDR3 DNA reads TGTGCCAGCAGCAACAGGGAGACCCAGTACTTC. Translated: CASSNRETQYF.

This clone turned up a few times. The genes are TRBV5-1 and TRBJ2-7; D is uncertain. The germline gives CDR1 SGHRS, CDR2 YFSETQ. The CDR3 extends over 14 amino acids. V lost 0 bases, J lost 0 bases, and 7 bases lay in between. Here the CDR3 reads CASSLEQSSYEQYF. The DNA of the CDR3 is TGCGCCAGCAGCTTGGAACAGAGCTCCTACGAGCAGTACTTC.

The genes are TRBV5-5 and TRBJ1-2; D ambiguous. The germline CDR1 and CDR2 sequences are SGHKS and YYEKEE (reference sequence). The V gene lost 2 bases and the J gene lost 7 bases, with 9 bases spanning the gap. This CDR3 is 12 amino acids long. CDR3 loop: CASSFGEGGYTF. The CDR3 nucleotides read TGTGCCAGCAGCTTCGGGGAGGGTGGCTACACCTTC.

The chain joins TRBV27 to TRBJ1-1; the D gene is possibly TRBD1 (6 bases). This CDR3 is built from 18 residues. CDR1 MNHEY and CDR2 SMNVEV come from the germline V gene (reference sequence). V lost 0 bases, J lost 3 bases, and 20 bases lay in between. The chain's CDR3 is CASSLSSFRGPRDTEAFF. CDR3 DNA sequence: TGTGCCAGCAGTTTATCGTCCTTCAGGGGCCCCAGGGACACTGAAGCTTTCTTT.

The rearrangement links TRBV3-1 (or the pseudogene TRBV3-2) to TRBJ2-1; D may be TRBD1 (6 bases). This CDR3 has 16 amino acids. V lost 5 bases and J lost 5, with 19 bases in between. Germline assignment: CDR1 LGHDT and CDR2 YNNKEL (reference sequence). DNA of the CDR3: TGTGCCAGCAGCTCGAAGCGGTCTTGGACAGACAATGAGCAGTTCTTC. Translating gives CASSSKRSWTDNEQFF.

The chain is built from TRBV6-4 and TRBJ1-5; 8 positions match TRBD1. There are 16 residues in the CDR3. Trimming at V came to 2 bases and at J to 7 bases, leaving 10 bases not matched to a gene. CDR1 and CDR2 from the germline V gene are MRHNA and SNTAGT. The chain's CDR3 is CASSDPTGQGGQPQHF. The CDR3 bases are TGTGCCAGCAGTGACCCCACCGGACAGGGAGGGCAGCCCCAGCATTTT.

In DNA form, the CDR3 reads TGTGCCAGCAGCTCCAACAGGTATTTCGAGCAGTACTTC. This encodes CASSSNRYFEQYF. The chain has TRBV27 and TRBJ2-7; TRBD1 is a possible D gene (5 bases). This CDR3 spans 13 amino acids. V lost 6 bases and J lost 6, with 15 bases in between. The V gene's germline CDR1 is MNHEY and CDR2 SMNVEV (reference sequence).

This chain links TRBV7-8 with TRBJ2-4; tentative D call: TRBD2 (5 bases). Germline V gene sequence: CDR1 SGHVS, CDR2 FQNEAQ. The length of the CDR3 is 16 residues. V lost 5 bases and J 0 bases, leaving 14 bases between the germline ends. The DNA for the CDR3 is TGTGCCAGCAGCCAACTACCGACTAAAGCCAAAAACATTCAGTACTTC. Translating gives CASSQLPTKAKNIQYF.

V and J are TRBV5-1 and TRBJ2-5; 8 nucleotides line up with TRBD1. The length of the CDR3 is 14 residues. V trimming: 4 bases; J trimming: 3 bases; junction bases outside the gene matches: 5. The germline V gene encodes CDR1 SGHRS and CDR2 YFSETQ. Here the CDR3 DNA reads TGCGCCAGCAGCCACGGGACAGGAGAAGAGACCCAGTACTTC. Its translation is CASSHGTGEETQYF.

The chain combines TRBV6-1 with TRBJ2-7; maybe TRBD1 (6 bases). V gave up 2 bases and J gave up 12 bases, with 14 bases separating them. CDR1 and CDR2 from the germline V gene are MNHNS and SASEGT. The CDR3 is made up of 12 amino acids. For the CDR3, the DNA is TGTGCCAGCAGTGAACCCGGACAGCTTGGGTACTTC. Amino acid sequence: CASSEPGQLGYF.

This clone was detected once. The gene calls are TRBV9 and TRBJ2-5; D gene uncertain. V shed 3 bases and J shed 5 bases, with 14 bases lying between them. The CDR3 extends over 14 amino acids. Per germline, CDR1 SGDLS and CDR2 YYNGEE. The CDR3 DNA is TGTGCCAGCAGCGCCCTAGGTGGTTGGGAGACCCAGTACTTC. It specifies CASSALGGWETQYF.

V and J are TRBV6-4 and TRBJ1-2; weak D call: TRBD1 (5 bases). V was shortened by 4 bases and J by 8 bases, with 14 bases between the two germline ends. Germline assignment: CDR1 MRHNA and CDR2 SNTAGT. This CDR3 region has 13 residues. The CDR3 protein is CASSVTGGGGYTF. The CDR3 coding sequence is TGTGCCAGCAGTGTCACGGGGGGAGGAGGCTACACCTTC.

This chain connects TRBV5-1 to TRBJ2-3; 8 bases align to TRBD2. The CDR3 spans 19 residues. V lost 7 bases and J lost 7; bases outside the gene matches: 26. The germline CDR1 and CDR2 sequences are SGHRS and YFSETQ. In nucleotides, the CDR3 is TGCGCCAGCCGACTCCAATCGGGGCTAGCGGGCCCCCGACCTAATACGCAGTATTTT. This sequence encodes CASRLQSGLAGPRPNTQYF.

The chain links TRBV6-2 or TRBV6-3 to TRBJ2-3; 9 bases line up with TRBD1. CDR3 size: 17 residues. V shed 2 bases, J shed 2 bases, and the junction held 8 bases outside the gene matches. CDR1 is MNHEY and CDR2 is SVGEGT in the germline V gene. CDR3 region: CASSYRQGDVYTDTQYF. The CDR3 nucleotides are TGTGCCAGCAGTTACAGACAGGGGGATGTTTACACAGATACGCAGTATTTT.

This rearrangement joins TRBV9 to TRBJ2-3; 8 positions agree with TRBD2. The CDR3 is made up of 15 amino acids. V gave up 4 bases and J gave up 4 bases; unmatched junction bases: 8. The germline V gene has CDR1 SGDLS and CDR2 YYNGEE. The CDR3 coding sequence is TGTGCCAGCAGCATCCGGAGCGGGGGTCCAGATACGCAGTATTTT. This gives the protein CASSIRSGGPDTQYF.

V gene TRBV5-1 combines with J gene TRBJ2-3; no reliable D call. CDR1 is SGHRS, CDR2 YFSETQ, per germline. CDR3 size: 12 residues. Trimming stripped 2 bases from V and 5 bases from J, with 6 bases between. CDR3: CASSLLEDTQYF. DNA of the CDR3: TGCGCCAGCAGCTTATTAGAAGATACGCAGTATTTT.

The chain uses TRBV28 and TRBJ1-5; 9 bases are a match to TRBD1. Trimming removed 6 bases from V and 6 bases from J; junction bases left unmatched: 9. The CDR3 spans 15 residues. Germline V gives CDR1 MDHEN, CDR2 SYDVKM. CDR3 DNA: TGTGCCAGCAGAAAACAGGGGGCATCGGGTCAGCCCCAGCATTTT. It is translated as CASRKQGASGQPQHF. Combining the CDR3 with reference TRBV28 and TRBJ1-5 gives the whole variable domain DVKVTQSSRYLVKRTGEKVFLECVQDMDHENMFWYRQDPGLGLRLIYFSYDVKMKEKGDIPEGYSVSREKKERFSLILESASTNQTSMYLCASRKQGASGQPQHFGDGTRLSIL.

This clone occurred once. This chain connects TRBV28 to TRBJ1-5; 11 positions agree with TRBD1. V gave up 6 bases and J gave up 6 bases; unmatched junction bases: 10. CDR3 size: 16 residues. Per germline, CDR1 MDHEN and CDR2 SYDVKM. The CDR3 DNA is TGTGCCAGCAGCCCGGGACAGGGGGGATTCAGTCAGCCCCAGCATTTT. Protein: CASSPGQGGFSQPQHF. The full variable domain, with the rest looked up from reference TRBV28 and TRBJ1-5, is DVKVTQSSRYLVKRTGEKVFLECVQDMDHENMFWYRQDPGLGLRLIYFSYDVKMKEKGDIPEGYSVSREKKERFSLILESASTNQTSMYLCASSPGQGGFSQPQHFGDGTRLSIL.

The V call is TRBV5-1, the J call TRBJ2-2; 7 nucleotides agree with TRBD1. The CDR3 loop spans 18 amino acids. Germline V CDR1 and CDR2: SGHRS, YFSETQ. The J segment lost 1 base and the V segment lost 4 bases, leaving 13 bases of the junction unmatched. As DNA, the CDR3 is TGCGCCAGCAGCATGGAACTTTCCCGGGACAGGAACACCGGGGAGCTGTTTTTT. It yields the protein CASSMELSRDRNTGELFF. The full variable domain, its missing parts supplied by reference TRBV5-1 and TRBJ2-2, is KAGVTQTPRYLIKTRGQQVTLSCSPISGHRSVSWYQQTPGQGLQFLFEYFSETQRNKGNFPGRFSGRQFSNSRSEMNVSTLELGDSALYLCASSMELSRDRNTGELFFGEGSRLTVL.

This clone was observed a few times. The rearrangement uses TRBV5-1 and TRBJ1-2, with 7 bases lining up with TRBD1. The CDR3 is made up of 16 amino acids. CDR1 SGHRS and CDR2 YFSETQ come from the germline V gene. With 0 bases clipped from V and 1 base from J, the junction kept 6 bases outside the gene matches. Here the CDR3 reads CASSLARQGNNYGYTF. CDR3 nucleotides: TGCGCCAGCAGCTTGGCCCGACAGGGCAATAACTATGGCTACACCTTC. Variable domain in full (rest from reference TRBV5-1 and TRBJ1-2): KAGVTQTPRYLIKTRGQQVTLSCSPISGHRSVSWYQQTPGQGLQFLFEYFSETQRNKGNFPGRFSGRQFSNSRSEMNVSTLELGDSALYLCASSLARQGNNYGYTFGSGTRLTVV.

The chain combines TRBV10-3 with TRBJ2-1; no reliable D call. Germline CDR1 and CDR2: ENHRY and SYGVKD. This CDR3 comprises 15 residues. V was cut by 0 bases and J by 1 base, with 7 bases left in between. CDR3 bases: TGTGCCATCAGTGAGTCCCAGGAATCCTACAATGAGCAGTTCTTC. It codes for CAISESQESYNEQFF.

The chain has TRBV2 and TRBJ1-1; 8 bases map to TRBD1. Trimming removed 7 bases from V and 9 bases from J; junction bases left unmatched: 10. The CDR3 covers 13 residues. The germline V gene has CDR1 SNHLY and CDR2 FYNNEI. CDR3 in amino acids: CASIPDRAFKAFF. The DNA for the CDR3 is TGTGCCAGCATCCCGGACAGGGCCTTTAAAGCTTTCTTT.

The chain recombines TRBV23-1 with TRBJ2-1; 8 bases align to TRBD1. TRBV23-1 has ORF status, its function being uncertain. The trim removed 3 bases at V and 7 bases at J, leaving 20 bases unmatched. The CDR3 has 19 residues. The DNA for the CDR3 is TGCGCCAGCAGTCACCTGACCTCCCGACAGGGGTACGACGGGAATGAGCAGTTCTTC. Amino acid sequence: CASSHLTSRQGYDGNEQFF.